What follows are 27 T cell receptor beta chains derived from one specimen sequenced in a study of blood T cell repertoires in COVID-19. The data were produced by immunoSEQ multiplex PCR, yet TCRdb's version contains in-frame clones alone and is incomplete. The table records 90,000 to 120,000 clones, approximately 88% of them present only once. The sequencing sample was made of peripheral blood. Receptors originate from a man in his fifties or sixties with active or convalescent COVID-19.

V gene TRBV5-4 combines with J gene TRBJ2-5, with no clear D. V was clipped by 0 bases and J by 10 bases, with 10 bases between them. The CDR3 runs to 12 residues. The germline CDR1 and CDR2 sequences are SGHNT and YYREEE (reference sequence). CDR3: CASSLEFGHQYF. CDR3 DNA sequence: TGTGCCAGCAGCTTGGAGTTTGGGCACCAGTACTTC.

This clone was seen just once. V is TRBV4-3 and J is TRBJ2-3; 8 nucleotides line up with TRBD2. J gave up 0 bases and V 0 bases, and 14 bases lay outside the gene matches. Germline V lookup: CDR1 LGHNA, CDR2 YSLEER. The CDR3 loop spans 20 amino acids. The CDR3 nucleotides are TGCGCCAGCAGCCAAGATCAGGGACTAGGGGGACGGTTTAGCACAGATACGCAGTATTTT. Translated: CASSQDQGLGGRFSTDTQYF.

The V gene is TRBV7-2, the J gene TRBJ1-1; D ambiguous. V lost 5 bases, J lost 1 base, and 14 bases lay in between. The V gene's germline CDR1 is SGHTA and CDR2 FQGNSA. This CDR3 comprises 15 residues. The DNA for the CDR3 is TGTGCCAGCAGCCAGGAGGCGGGAGGGAACACTGAAGCTTTCTTT. It encodes CASSQEAGGNTEAFF.

This chain connects TRBV18 to TRBJ1-2; 7 bases fit TRBD1. This CDR3 contains 17 residues. J lost 0 bases, V lost 2 bases, and 9 bases had no gene match. CDR1 and CDR2 from the germline V gene are KGHSH and LQKENI. This CDR3 is CASSPSTGADTNYGYTF. The CDR3 region has the DNA TGTGCCAGCTCACCATCAACAGGGGCCGACACTAACTATGGCTACACCTTC. The whole variable domain, remainder taken from reference TRBV18 and TRBJ1-2, is NAGVMQNPRHLVRRRGQEARLRCSPMKGHSHVYWYRQLPEEGLKFMVYLQKENIIDESGMPKERFSAEFPKEGPSILRIQQVVRGDSAAYFCASSPSTGADTNYGYTFGSGTRLTVV.

The chain combines TRBV28 with TRBJ1-5, with D possibly being TRBD1 (5 bases). V was trimmed by 3 bases and J by 6 bases, leaving 15 bases between them. Germline V gene data show CDR1 as MDHEN and CDR2 as SYDVKM. The CDR3 totals 15 residues. DNA of the CDR3: TGTGCCAGCAGTTTGGGTTGGGGCAGGAGTCAGCCCCAGCATTTT. It is translated as CASSLGWGRSQPQHF. The full variable domain, in which reference TRBV28 and TRBJ1-5 provide the parts outside the CDR3, is DVKVTQSSRYLVKRTGEKVFLECVQDMDHENMFWYRQDPGLGLRLIYFSYDVKMKEKGDIPEGYSVSREKKERFSLILESASTNQTSMYLCASSLGWGRSQPQHFGDGTRLSIL.

The rearrangement links TRBV10-3 to TRBJ2-7; D is possibly TRBD2 (5 bases). The V gene lost 4 bases and the J gene lost 7 bases, with 11 bases spanning the gap. The CDR3 is 12 residues long. Germline lookup yields CDR1 ENHRY and CDR2 SYGVKD. CDR3 region: CAISGRGFEQYF. The CDR3 DNA reads as TGTGCCATCAGTGGTCGGGGTTTTGAGCAGTACTTC.

The table lists this clone with a few counts. The chain recombines TRBV7-9 with TRBJ1-1; TRBD1 is a possible D gene (5 bases). CDR1 is SEHNR, CDR2 FQNEAQ, per germline (reference sequence). The ends were cut back, 3 bases at V and 4 bases at J, with 15 bases in the middle. The CDR3 is 15 residues long. CDR3 nucleotide sequence: TGTGCCAGCAGCTTGAGAACAGGTAGGGGCACTGAAGCTTTCTTT. It yields the protein CASSLRTGRGTEAFF. The complete variable domain, with remaining parts taken from reference TRBV7-9 and TRBJ1-1, reads DTGVSQNPRHKITKRGQNVTFRCDPISEHNRLYWYRQTLGQGPEFLTYFQNEAQLEKSRLLSDRFSAERPKGSFSTLEIQRTEQGDSAMYLCASSLRTGRGTEAFFGQGTRLTVV.

The chain carries TRBV6-4 and TRBJ2-1; 7 nucleotides agree with TRBD1. Per germline, CDR1 MRHNA and CDR2 SNTAGT. V shed 4 bases, J shed 2 bases, and the junction held 5 bases outside the gene matches. CDR3 length: 15 amino acids. DNA for the CDR3: TGTGCCAGCAGTGGGACAGGAGAAACCTACAATGAGCAGTTCTTC. Its translation: CASSGTGETYNEQFF.

The chain combines TRBV5-1 with TRBJ2-7; 11 bases line up with TRBD1. The J segment lost 7 bases and the V segment lost 3 bases, leaving 6 bases of the junction unmatched. The CDR3 spans 14 residues. Per germline, CDR1 SGHRS and CDR2 YFSETQ. CDR3 nucleotide sequence: TGCGCCAGCAGCTGGACAGGGGGCGCGGTGGAGCAGTACTTC. It specifies CASSWTGGAVEQYF.

The CDR3 bases are TGTGCCAGCAGCTTAGCGCGTACAGGAGAATTCAGAGATACGCAGTATTTT. Translating gives CASSLARTGEFRDTQYF. V and J are TRBV7-8 and TRBJ2-3; tentatively, D is TRBD1 (5 bases). The V end was cut by 0 bases, the J end by 5 bases, with 18 bases between. CDR1 is SGHVS and CDR2 is FQNEAQ in the germline V gene. The CDR3 extends over 17 amino acids.

V usage is TRBV4-1 and J usage is TRBJ2-7, with TRBD2 matching over 11 bases. The germline CDR1 and CDR2 sequences are MGHRA and YSYEKL. This CDR3 has 17 amino acids. Unmatched junction bases numbered 12, after V lost 2 bases and J lost 6 bases. CDR3 region: CASSQPLLLAGVREQYF. In DNA form, the CDR3 reads TGCGCCAGCAGCCAACCCTTATTACTAGCGGGGGTCCGCGAGCAGTACTTC.

The sample holds one count of this clone. The chain carries TRBV11-2 and TRBJ2-7, with TRBD1 matching 9 bases. Germline V CDR1 and CDR2: SGHAT, FQNNGV. This CDR3 has 18 residues. V was pared by 3 bases and J by 2 bases, with 14 bases of the junction left unmatched. This chain's CDR3 is CASSFRQGEASSAYEQYF. DNA for the CDR3: TGTGCCAGCAGCTTTAGACAGGGGGAGGCTAGCAGTGCCTACGAGCAGTACTTC. Full variable domain (rest looked up from reference TRBV11-2 and TRBJ2-7): EAGVAQSPRYKIIEKRQSVAFWCNPISGHATLYWYQQILGQGPKLLIQFQNNGVVDDSQLPKDRFSAERLKGVDSTLKIQPAKLEDSAVYLCASSFRQGEASSAYEQYFGPGTRLTVT.

Here the CDR3 DNA reads TGTGCCAGCAATCGAAAGGGGTTCCCCGGGGAGCTGTTTTTT. Translating it yields CASNRKGFPGELFF. The V and J genes are TRBV6-5 and TRBJ2-2; tentatively, D is TRBD1 (5 bases). This CDR3 region has 14 residues. Germline V CDR1 and CDR2: MNHEY, SVGAGI. Trimming removed 7 bases from V and 6 bases from J, with 15 bases in between.

This chain uses TRBV28 with TRBJ1-2; no clear D gene. The CDR3 contains 14 residues. The V end lost 8 bases, the J end lost 1 base, and 14 bases lay between the germline ends. Germline values: CDR1 MDHEN, CDR2 SYDVKM. In DNA form, the CDR3 reads TGTGCCAGCGTACCCTATCTTAATAACTATGGCTACACCTTC. Amino acid sequence: CASVPYLNNYGYTF.

This clone was seen only a few times. The genes are TRBV6-5 and TRBJ2-5; tentatively, D is TRBD1 (5 bases). The CDR3 has 13 amino acids. Per the germline V gene, CDR1 is MNHEY and CDR2 is SVGAGI. V was trimmed by 11 bases and J by 5 bases, leaving 18 bases between them. The CDR3 nucleotides read TGTGCCGGAAACACAGGTTTCGGGGAGACCCAGTACTTC. Translated: CAGNTGFGETQYF.

The V gene is TRBV6-5, the J gene TRBJ2-5; D possibly corresponds to TRBD2 (6 bases). CDR3 length: 11 amino acids. Trimming shortened V by 8 bases and J by 5 bases, and 9 bases separated the two germline ends. Germline lookup yields CDR1 MNHEY and CDR2 SVGAGI. CDR3 loop: CASRAGETQYF. For the CDR3, the DNA is TGTGCCAGCCGGGCGGGGGAGACCCAGTACTTC.

This rearrangement joins TRBV20-1 to TRBJ1-4; TRBD1 matches 8 bases. CDR3 size: 14 residues. CDR1 and CDR2 (germline): DFQATT, SNEGSKA (reference sequence). The junction had 15 bases not matched to a gene; V was cut back by 3 bases and J by 15 bases. The CDR3 nucleotides are TGCAGTGCTAGTCCCGGGACAGGTGTCCGCCAGGTGTTTTTT. Protein sequence: CSASPGTGVRQVFF.

The chain couples TRBV4-3 to TRBJ2-3; D possibly corresponds to TRBD2 (7 bases). The CDR3 is made up of 17 amino acids. Trimming removed 0 bases at V and 4 bases at J, with 17 bases between. The germline gives CDR1 LGHNA, CDR2 YSLEER. The CDR3 is CASSQDRGPGRADTQYF. CDR3 nucleotide sequence: TGCGCCAGCAGCCAAGATCGGGGGCCAGGGAGGGCAGATACGCAGTATTTT.

V usage is TRBV30 and J usage is TRBJ1-1; 8 nucleotides match TRBD1. Germline CDR1 GTSNPN, CDR2 SVGIG (reference sequence). The V segment lost 4 bases and the J segment 6 bases; nucleotides outside the gene matches: 7. This CDR3 has 13 amino acids. The CDR3: CAWIPGGLSEAFF. In DNA, the CDR3 is TGTGCCTGGATCCCAGGGGGCTTATCTGAAGCTTTCTTT.

The rearrangement links TRBV7-2 to TRBJ2-5; 9 bases map to TRBD1. V shed 4 bases and J 5 bases; nucleotides not matched to a gene: 2. The CDR3 runs 13 residues. Per germline, CDR1 SGHTA and CDR2 FQGNSA. In DNA, the CDR3 is TGTGCCAGCAGCTACAGGGGGCGGGAGACCCAGTACTTC. Translating gives CASSYRGRETQYF.

The chain has TRBV19 and TRBJ1-6, with a weak D call TRBD1 (5 bases). V shed 4 bases and J shed 7 bases, with 11 bases lying between them. Per the germline V gene, CDR1 is LNHDA and CDR2 is SQIVND (reference sequence). This CDR3 has 14 residues. CDR3 DNA: TGTGCCAGTAGTACGGGACTGCTGAATTCACCCCTCCACTTT. Translated: CASSTGLLNSPLHF.

The chain carries TRBV18 and TRBJ2-2; 8 bases match TRBD1. CDR1 and CDR2 from the germline V gene are KGHSH and LQKENI. The V and J ends lost 3 bases and 3 bases, in that order; junction bases with no gene match: 3. The CDR3 has 15 amino acids. Here the CDR3 DNA reads TGTGCCAGCTCACCCGGACAGGGTTACACCGGGGAGCTGTTTTTT. It translates to CASSPGQGYTGELFF.

V usage is TRBV5-1 and J usage is TRBJ2-7; 12 positions match TRBD2. This CDR3 spans 17 amino acids. J was trimmed by 7 bases and V by 6 bases; bases with no gene match: 17. Germline CDR1 and CDR2: SGHRS and YFSETQ. The CDR3: CASTTGGASGRANEQYF. The CDR3 DNA sequence: TGCGCCAGCACGACTGGAGGGGCTAGCGGGAGGGCCAATGAGCAGTACTTC.

This CDR3 is CASSLGGLLNQPQHF. CDR3 nucleotide sequence: TGTGCCAGCAGCTTAGGAGGACTCCTTAATCAGCCCCAGCATTTT. J is TRBJ1-5 and V is TRBV7-9, with D uncertain. The germline V and J ends were trimmed by 1 base and 4 bases, with 11 bases remaining between them. The CDR3 spans 15 residues. Germline-derived CDR1 and CDR2 are SEHNR and FQNEAQ (reference sequence).

The chain couples TRBV18 to TRBJ2-2, with TRBD2 matching over 8 bases. The germline V gene has CDR1 KGHSH and CDR2 LQKENI. The CDR3 is made up of 15 amino acids. Unmatched junction bases numbered 10, after V lost 7 bases and J lost 6 bases. CDR3 residues: CASFSGLVGSGELFF. The CDR3 DNA reads TGTGCCAGCTTTTCGGGACTAGTTGGATCCGGGGAGCTGTTTTTT.

The V gene is TRBV6-1, the J gene TRBJ2-1; D is possibly TRBD2 (7 bases). The CDR3 length is 16 residues. The ends were cut back, 1 base at V and 6 bases at J, with 16 bases in the middle. Germline V gene sequence: CDR1 MNHNS, CDR2 SASEGT. The CDR3 sequence is CASSEGLAEGGNEQFF. The CDR3, as DNA: TGTGCCAGCAGTGAAGGTCTAGCGGAGGGGGGCAATGAGCAGTTCTTC.

The V gene is TRBV9, the J gene TRBJ2-2; 8 nucleotides line up with TRBD2. Germline V gene data show CDR1 as SGDLS and CDR2 as YYNGEE. V trimming: 2 bases; J trimming: 3 bases; junction bases outside the gene matches: 3. This CDR3 region has 15 residues. This CDR3 is CASSVSGIDTGELFF. The DNA for the CDR3 is TGTGCCAGCAGCGTTAGCGGGATCGACACCGGGGAGCTGTTTTTT.